Detailed here is one T cell receptor (beta chain). What it binds is unknown. The V gene lost 5 bases and the J gene lost 8 bases, with 17 bases spanning the gap. Germline V gene lookup returns CDR1 SGHRS and CDR2 YFSETQ. The CDR3 consists of 15 residues. This entry comes from a study of tissue T cells after allogeneic stem cell transplantation. Study summary: Steroid-refractory graft-versus-host disease after allogeneic hematopoietic cell transplant qualified adults for prospective research-autopsy enrollment. Viable blood and marrow gave sorted CD3+ T cells if numbers allowed.

Study-wide results and limits: Anatomically similar tissues had similar TCR repertoires within each patient. Few T cell clones were shared across patients, but motif clusters showed tissue-specific shared signatures.

Sequencing used immunoSEQ multiplex PCR; TCRdb keeps in-frame clones, though not all of them. In the table there are 25,000 to 30,000 clones, 91% of which are singletons. The TCR was taken from a male donor older than 55 who later had graft-versus-host disease after an allogeneic stem cell transplant. The V gene is TRBV5-1, the J gene TRBJ1-6; the D gene is possibly TRBD1 (5 bases). The sample was blood, taken before transplantation. Written as DNA, the CDR3 is TGCGCCAGCAGGCTGGCGGGCAGGGCCGATTCACCCCTCCACTTT. Encoded protein: CASRLAGRADSPLHF.